These 32 T cell receptor beta chains were sequenced from one sample in a study of shared clonotypes between healthy human individuals. This table comes from immunoSEQ multiplex PCR, and its TCRdb copy is limited to in-frame clones, with some not included. The sample carries over a million clones, roughly 96% recorded once. The sequenced material came from naive CD4+ T cells sorted from blood. The subset is: CD45RA+ positively selected. Source of these receptors: a man under 40 in good health.

The V gene is TRBV7-3, the J gene TRBJ2-1, with D tentatively TRBD2 (6 bases). The V gene lost 5 bases and the J gene lost 7 bases, with 21 bases spanning the gap. The CDR3 length is 16 residues. Germline V gene sequence: CDR1 SGHTA, CDR2 FQGTGA. CDR3 bases: TGTGCCAGCAGCCCCCAGTCTAGCGTCTTGGGGAATGAGCAGTTCTTC. Protein product: CASSPQSSVLGNEQFF.

The chain combines TRBV18 with TRBJ1-1; 7 bases fit TRBD1. J gave up 4 bases and V 5 bases, and 7 bases lay outside the gene matches. The CDR3 sequence is 14 residues long. CDR1 and CDR2 (germline): KGHSH, LQKENI. CDR3 coding DNA: TGTGCCAGCTCAATGACAGGGCGCGGCACTGAAGCTTTCTTT. Residues: CASSMTGRGTEAFF.

The V call is TRBV25-1, the J call TRBJ2-1; D unclear. V lost 0 bases, J lost 8 bases, and 8 bases lay in between. The CDR3 has 13 amino acids. Germline loops: CDR1 MGHDK, CDR2 SYGVNS. The CDR3 DNA reads TGTGCCAGCAGTGAATATTACCGCGATGAGCAGTTCTTC. As protein: CASSEYYRDEQFF.

The genes are TRBV2 and TRBJ1-1, with 7 bases fitting TRBD1. Germline CDR1 is SNHLY and CDR2 is FYNNEI. The CDR3 runs to 15 residues. The V and J ends lost 10 bases and 4 bases, in that order; junction bases with no gene match: 15. The CDR3 nucleotides read TGTGCCATCAGAACTCGAGAGGGGGCAGGCACTGAAGCTTTCTTT. Encoded protein: CAIRTREGAGTEAFF.

The genes are TRBV14 and TRBJ1-4; D gene uncertain. The CDR3 covers 12 residues. Germline V gene data show CDR1 as SGHDN and CDR2 as FVKESK. Trimming took off 3 bases at V and 2 bases at J, with 1 base between the two ends. CDR3 sequence (DNA): TGTGCCAGCAGCCATACTAATGAAAAACTGTTTTTT. Residues: CASSHTNEKLFF.

Here the CDR3 DNA reads TGTGCCAGCAGCTCGCCGGTGAGGACAGGGTGGGCACAGACGCAGTATTTT. Translated, it gives CASSSPVRTGWAQTQYF. The chain uses TRBV27 and TRBJ2-3, with 8 bases fitting TRBD1. CDR3 size: 17 residues. J gave up 9 bases and V 6 bases, and 20 bases lay outside the gene matches. Per germline, CDR1 MNHEY and CDR2 SMNVEV (reference sequence).

The gene calls are TRBV7-9 and TRBJ2-2; no clear D gene. Germline V gene lookup returns CDR1 SEHNR and CDR2 FQNEAQ (reference sequence). This CDR3 has 15 residues. V dropped 1 base and J dropped 4 bases, with 10 bases sitting between them. CDR3 residues: CASSLDLGFTGELFF. The CDR3 DNA sequence: TGTGCCAGCAGCTTAGATCTGGGGTTCACCGGGGAGCTGTTTTTT.

The rearrangement links TRBV5-6 to TRBJ2-3, with TRBD2 as a possible D gene (5 bases). The germline V gene encodes CDR1 SGHDT and CDR2 YYEEEE. V lost 4 bases and J 5 bases, leaving 17 bases between the germline ends. The CDR3 loop spans 15 amino acids. Here the CDR3 reads CASSISVYGEDTQYF. The CDR3 nucleotides read TGTGCCAGCAGCATTAGCGTATACGGAGAAGATACGCAGTATTTT.

The CDR3 reads CASSTGTTSEQYF. In DNA, the CDR3 is TGTGCCAGCAGCACCGGGACGACCTCCGAGCAGTACTTC. This rearrangement joins TRBV5-4 to TRBJ2-7; either TRBD1 or TRBD2 may fit D (5 bases each). Per germline, CDR1 SGHNT and CDR2 YYREEE (reference sequence). The V end was cut by 4 bases, the J end by 6 bases, with 14 bases between. The CDR3 is made up of 13 amino acids.

This rearrangement joins TRBV7-8 to TRBJ1-5, with D perhaps TRBD1 (6 bases). V lost 2 bases, J lost 0 bases, and 17 bases lay in between. The length of the CDR3 is 18 residues. Germline V gene lookup returns CDR1 SGHVS and CDR2 FQNEAQ. For the CDR3, the DNA is TGTGCCAGCAGCTTATCTTACAGGGAGAGAGATAGCAATCAGCCCCAGCATTTT. Protein product: CASSLSYRERDSNQPQHF. The complete variable domain, with remaining parts taken from reference TRBV7-8 and TRBJ1-5, reads GAGVSQSPRYKVAKRGQDVALRCDPISGHVSLFWYQQALGQGPEFLTYFQNEAQLDKSGLPSDRFFAERPEGSVSTLKIQRTQQEDSAVYLCASSLSYRERDSNQPQHFGDGTRLSIL.

The chain couples TRBV9 to TRBJ2-1, with TRBD2 matching over 9 bases. The ends lost 0 bases at V and 5 bases at J; junction bases unmatched: 6. Germline V gives CDR1 SGDLS, CDR2 YYNGEE. This CDR3 is built from 16 residues. The CDR3 loop is CASSVGLAGPHNEQFF. The CDR3 nucleotides read TGTGCCAGCAGCGTAGGTCTAGCGGGACCTCACAATGAGCAGTTCTTC.

The chain uses TRBV7-9 and TRBJ2-3, with D perhaps matching TRBD2 (6 bases). CDR3 size: 16 residues. The germline V gene has CDR1 SEHNR and CDR2 FQNEAQ (reference sequence). The V and J ends lost 0 bases and 9 bases respectively, with 19 bases between them. This CDR3 reads CASSLARERGGVTQYF. CDR3 coding DNA: TGTGCCAGCAGCTTAGCACGGGAGAGGGGCGGGGTGACGCAGTATTTT.

This clone showed up just once. In DNA form, the CDR3 reads TGCGCCAGCAGTCCCACTACAGGGCTGGCTGAAGCTTTCTTT. Its protein product is CASSPTTGLAEAFF. The chain recombines TRBV10-1 with TRBJ1-1; D is perhaps TRBD1 (6 bases). V was cut by 5 bases and J by 6 bases, with 16 bases left in between. The CDR3 loop spans 14 amino acids. Germline V gene sequence: CDR1 WNHNN, CDR2 SYGVQD (reference sequence).

V gene TRBV7-2 combines with J gene TRBJ2-2; 8 bases map to TRBD2. The germline CDR1 and CDR2 sequences are SGHTA and FQGNSA. V was pared by 4 bases and J by 7 bases, with 11 bases of the junction left unmatched. The CDR3 runs to 16 residues. The CDR3 loop reads CASSSSAGGDVGELFF. In nucleotides, the CDR3 is TGTGCCAGCAGCTCCTCCGCCGGGGGGGACGTCGGGGAGCTGTTTTTT.

The chain has TRBV11-2 and TRBJ2-7; D unclear. Trimming shortened V by 1 base and J by 0 bases, and 7 bases separated the two germline ends. Germline V lookup: CDR1 SGHAT, CDR2 FQNNGV. There are 14 residues in the CDR3. Written as DNA, the CDR3 is TGTGCCAGCAGCTTAGTTGGCAGCTCCTACGAGCAGTACTTC. Amino acid sequence: CASSLVGSSYEQYF. Supplemented by reference TRBV11-2 and TRBJ2-7, the full variable domain reads EAGVAQSPRYKIIEKRQSVAFWCNPISGHATLYWYQQILGQGPKLLIQFQNNGVVDDSQLPKDRFSAERLKGVDSTLKIQPAKLEDSAVYLCASSLVGSSYEQYFGPGTRLTVT.

CDR3 sequence: CASSLGVSGLGIGNEKLFF. CDR3 DNA sequence: TGTGCCAGCAGCTTAGGAGTGTCCGGTTTGGGGATTGGGAATGAAAAACTGTTTTTT. The chain combines TRBV7-9 with TRBJ1-4; D remains unclear. Trimming pared 1 base from V and 5 bases from J, leaving 23 bases between. The germline V gene has CDR1 SEHNR and CDR2 FQNEAQ (reference sequence). The CDR3 is 19 residues long.

The CDR3 DNA follows: TGTGCCAGCAGCTTATCGGCTAGCGGGGTAGAGACCCAGTACTTC. Translation gives CASSLSASGVETQYF. The gene calls are TRBV7-3 and TRBJ2-5, with 9 bases matching TRBD2. Germline-derived CDR1 and CDR2 are SGHTA and FQGTGA. The CDR3 contains 15 residues. V lost 2 bases and J lost 4; bases outside the gene matches: 5.

The chain couples TRBV5-1 to TRBJ2-5; D is tentatively TRBD1 or TRBD2 (5 bases each). Trimming pared 4 bases from V and 5 bases from J, leaving 21 bases between. This CDR3 has 16 amino acids. Germline lookup yields CDR1 SGHRS and CDR2 YFSETQ. In DNA, the CDR3 is TGCGCCAGCAGCCCGTCCCCCGGGACCCCTGCGGAGACCCAGTACTTC. It codes for CASSPSPGTPAETQYF.

The rearrangement joins TRBV19 to TRBJ1-2; D is unclear. The V and J ends lost 9 bases and 6 bases respectively, with 23 bases between them. CDR1 is LNHDA and CDR2 is SQIVND in the germline V gene (reference sequence). The CDR3 consists of 15 residues. CDR3 in amino acids: CASVRGPDLPHGYTF. The CDR3 DNA is TGTGCCAGCGTCCGGGGTCCCGACCTTCCCCATGGCTACACCTTC.

This clone was recorded only once. This chain joins TRBV5-1 and TRBJ2-5; maybe TRBD1 (6 bases). Germline CDR1 reads SGHRS; CDR2 reads YFSETQ. CDR3 length equals 15 residues. V was trimmed by 3 bases and J by 0 bases, leaving 12 bases between them. The CDR3: CASSSTGTNQETQYF. The CDR3 bases are TGCGCCAGCAGCTCGACAGGAACCAACCAAGAGACCCAGTACTTC. Variable domain in full (rest from reference TRBV5-1 and TRBJ2-5): KAGVTQTPRYLIKTRGQQVTLSCSPISGHRSVSWYQQTPGQGLQFLFEYFSETQRNKGNFPGRFSGRQFSNSRSEMNVSTLELGDSALYLCASSSTGTNQETQYFGPGTRLLVL.

V and J are TRBV19 and TRBJ2-1; possible D gene TRBD2, 5 bases. Trimming left V 5 bases short and J 5 bases short, with 13 bases between. CDR3 length: 14 residues. Per germline, CDR1 LNHDA and CDR2 SQIVND (reference sequence). The CDR3 region has the DNA TGTGCCAGTAGTCTGGGGATTAGCGACAATGAGCAGTTCTTC. Amino acid sequence: CASSLGISDNEQFF.

The gene calls are TRBV6-4 and TRBJ2-2; no reliable D call. Germline V CDR1 and CDR2: MRHNA, SNTAGT. The CDR3 contains 13 residues. V was shortened by 3 bases and J by 6 bases, with 8 bases between the two germline ends. CDR3 sequence: CASSELTSGELFF. Here the CDR3 DNA reads TGTGCCAGCAGTGAACTCACCTCCGGGGAGCTGTTTTTT.

The chain uses TRBV9 and TRBJ2-3; no firm D call. The V and J ends lost 1 base and 4 bases respectively, with 10 bases between them. The CDR3 length is 14 residues. Germline V CDR1 and CDR2: SGDLS, YYNGEE. The CDR3 reads CASSVLGLADTQYF. The CDR3 bases are TGTGCCAGCAGCGTATTAGGGCTCGCAGATACGCAGTATTTT.

The chain recombines TRBV19 with TRBJ2-3; maybe TRBD1 (6 bases). Germline lookup yields CDR1 LNHDA and CDR2 SQIVND (reference sequence). Trimming stripped 2 bases from V and 2 bases from J, with 11 bases between. The CDR3 consists of 15 residues. The CDR3: CASSIMGHFTDTQYF. The DNA for the CDR3 is TGTGCCAGTAGTATAATGGGACACTTCACAGATACGCAGTATTTT.

This chain joins TRBV5-1 and TRBJ2-3, with TRBD2 matching 11 bases. Germline values: CDR1 SGHRS, CDR2 YFSETQ. V was pared by 4 bases and J by 2 bases, with 12 bases of the junction left unmatched. This CDR3 contains 18 residues. The CDR3 DNA reads as TGCGCCAGCAGCCCACGAATAATAGCGGGAGGGGACACAGATACGCAGTATTTT. It encodes CASSPRIIAGGDTDTQYF.

In its sample, this clone was seen once. The same CDR3 can be traced to other DNA sequences in this sample. V usage is TRBV19 and J usage is TRBJ2-1, with D possibly matching TRBD1 (6 bases). CDR3 length equals 13 residues. CDR1 LNHDA and CDR2 SQIVND come from the germline V gene (reference sequence). V was trimmed by 5 bases and J by 5 bases, leaving 10 bases between them. CDR3 bases: TGTGCCAGTAGTCTCGGGACAAACAATGAGCAGTTCTTC. Protein product: CASSLGTNNEQFF.

V gene TRBV18 combines with J gene TRBJ1-4, with D possibly being TRBD1 (6 bases). This CDR3 has 16 residues. Germline V gene sequence: CDR1 KGHSH, CDR2 LQKENI. V lost 3 bases and J 3 bases, leaving 14 bases between the germline ends. The CDR3 nucleotides read TGTGCCAGCTCACCTCTCGGGGGGCTGTCTAATGAAAAACTGTTTTTT. This sequence encodes CASSPLGGLSNEKLFF.

Only one count was recorded for this clone. The chain has TRBV7-2 and TRBJ2-1; 16 nucleotides align to TRBD2. Germline CDR1 is SGHTA and CDR2 is FQGNSA. The CDR3 totals 16 residues. V lost 5 bases to trimming and J lost 7 bases; unmatched junction nucleotides: 5. This CDR3 reads CASSPQGLAGGNEQFF. CDR3 bases: TGTGCCAGCAGCCCCCAGGGACTAGCGGGAGGGAATGAGCAGTTCTTC.

The chain has TRBV27 and TRBJ1-1; perhaps TRBD1 as D (6 bases). This CDR3 spans 14 amino acids. Per germline, CDR1 MNHEY and CDR2 SMNVEV (reference sequence). The germline V and J ends were trimmed by 6 bases and 0 bases, with 11 bases remaining between them. This chain's CDR3 is CASRRQEMNTEAFF. The CDR3 DNA reads as TGTGCCAGCAGAAGACAGGAGATGAACACTGAAGCTTTCTTT.

The chain couples TRBV7-8 to TRBJ2-1, with a weak D call TRBD1 (6 bases). Trimming cost V 4 bases and J 0 bases, with 7 bases left between them. CDR3 length: 14 residues. Looked up from germline, CDR1 is SGHVS and CDR2 is FQNEAQ. The CDR3 reads CASSYRDSYNEQFF. In DNA, the CDR3 is TGTGCCAGCAGCTACAGGGACTCCTACAATGAGCAGTTCTTC.

The chain joins TRBV5-6 to TRBJ1-2; TRBD1 aligns across 7 bases. The CDR3 length is 15 residues. CDR1 is SGHDT and CDR2 is YYEEEE in the germline V gene. With 3 bases clipped from V and 3 bases from J, the junction kept 8 bases outside the gene matches. As DNA, the CDR3 is TGTGCCAGCAGCTCGACAGGGAGCATTGACTATGGCTACACCTTC. The encoded protein is CASSSTGSIDYGYTF.

This chain uses TRBV7-2 with TRBJ2-1; 8 bases are a match to TRBD1. The CDR3 is made up of 15 amino acids. From germline, CDR1 is SGHTA and CDR2 FQGNSA. J lost 10 bases, V lost 3 bases, and 11 bases had no gene match. The CDR3 spells CASSFRDRTLREQFF. CDR3 bases: TGTGCCAGCAGCTTCCGGGACAGGACGCTTAGGGAGCAGTTCTTC.